The clone carrying this T cell receptor beta chain has a count of ten or more. Its antigen is unidentified. The sample originates from a study of Graves' ophthalmopathy and Graves' hyperthyroidism. Ophthalmopathy donors' eye disease showed moderate-to-severe activity, CAS of at least 3, NOSPECS of at least 4 and duration under 3 months. Study-wide findings and caveats: Ophthalmopathy and stable hyperthyroidism were discriminated by a 13-signature model, with 87.88% sensitivity and about 84% specificity.

Amplification targeted the TCR beta CDR3 regions, with RNA transcripts as the source material. Second-round multiplex PCR followed a first-round RT-PCR using HTBI primers. Using its own MiXCR run on the multiplex PCR reads, TCRdb lists one record per CDR3 protein. The sample has 220,000 or so distinct CDR3 sequences, roughly 21% seen once; the top ten hold more than 35%. The receptor's source is a woman aged 45 to 65 with Graves' ophthalmopathy. The sample was peripheral blood.

The CDR3 reads CASRRTVGLAGVGYEQYF. For the CDR3, the DNA is TGTGCCAGCAGACGCACGGTGGGACTAGCGGGAGTAGGGTACGAGCAGTACTTC. J is TRBJ2-7 and V is TRBV11-3, with TRBD2 matching over 14 bases. V was pared by 6 bases and J by 4 bases, with 14 bases of the junction left unmatched. The CDR3 is 18 amino acids. Germline CDR1 SGHNT, CDR2 YENEEA. The full variable domain, with the rest looked up from reference TRBV11-3 and TRBJ2-7, is EAGVVQSPRYKIIEKKQPVAFWCNPISGHNTLYWYLQNLGQGPELLIRYENEEAVDDSQLPKDRFSAERLKGVDSTLKIQPAELGDSAVYLCASRRTVGLAGVGYEQYFGPGTRLTVT.